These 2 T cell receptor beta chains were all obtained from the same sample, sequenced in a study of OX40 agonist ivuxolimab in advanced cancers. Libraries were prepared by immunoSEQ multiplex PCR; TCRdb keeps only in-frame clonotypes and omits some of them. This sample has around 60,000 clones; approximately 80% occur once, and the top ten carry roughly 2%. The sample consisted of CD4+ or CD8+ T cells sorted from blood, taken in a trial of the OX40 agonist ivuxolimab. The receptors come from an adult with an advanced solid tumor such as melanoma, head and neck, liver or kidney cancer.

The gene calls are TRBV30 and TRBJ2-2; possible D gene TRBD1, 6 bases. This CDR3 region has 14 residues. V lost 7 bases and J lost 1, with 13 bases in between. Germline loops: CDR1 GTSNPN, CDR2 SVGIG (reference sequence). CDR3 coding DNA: TGTGCCTTGACAGGAGATATGAACACCGGGGAGCTGTTTTTT. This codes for CALTGDMNTGELFF.

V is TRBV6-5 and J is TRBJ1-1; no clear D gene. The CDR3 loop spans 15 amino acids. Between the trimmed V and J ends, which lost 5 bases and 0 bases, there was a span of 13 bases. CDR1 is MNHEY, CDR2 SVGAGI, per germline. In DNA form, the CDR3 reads TGTGCCAGCAGTGCCACCGGGAACGTGAACACTGAAGCTTTCTTT. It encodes CASSATGNVNTEAFF.